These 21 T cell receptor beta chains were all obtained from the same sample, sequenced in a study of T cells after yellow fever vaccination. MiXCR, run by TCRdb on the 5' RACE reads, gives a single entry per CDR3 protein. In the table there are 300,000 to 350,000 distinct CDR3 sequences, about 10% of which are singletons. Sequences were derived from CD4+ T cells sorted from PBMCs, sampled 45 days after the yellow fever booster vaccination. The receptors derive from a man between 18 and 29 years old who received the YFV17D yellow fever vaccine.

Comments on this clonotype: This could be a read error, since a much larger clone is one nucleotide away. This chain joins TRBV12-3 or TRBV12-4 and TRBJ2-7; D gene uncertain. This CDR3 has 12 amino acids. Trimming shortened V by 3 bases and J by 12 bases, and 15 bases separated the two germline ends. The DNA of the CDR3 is TGTGCCAGCAGTTTTAGAACGGGTTACACGTACTTC. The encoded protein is CASSFRTGYTYF.

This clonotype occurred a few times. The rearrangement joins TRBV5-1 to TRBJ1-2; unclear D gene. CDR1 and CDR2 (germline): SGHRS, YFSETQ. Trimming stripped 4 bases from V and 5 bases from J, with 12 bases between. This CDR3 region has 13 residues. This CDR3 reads CASSPDGPYGYTF. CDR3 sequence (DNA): TGCGCCAGCAGCCCTGACGGCCCGTATGGCTACACCTTC.

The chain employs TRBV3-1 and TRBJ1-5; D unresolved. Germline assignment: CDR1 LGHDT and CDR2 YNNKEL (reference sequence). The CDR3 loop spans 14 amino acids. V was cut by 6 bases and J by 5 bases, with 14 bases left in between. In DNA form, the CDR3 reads TGTGCCAGCAGTCTTGGTCGGGCCCATCAGCCCCAGCATTTT. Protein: CASSLGRAHQPQHF.

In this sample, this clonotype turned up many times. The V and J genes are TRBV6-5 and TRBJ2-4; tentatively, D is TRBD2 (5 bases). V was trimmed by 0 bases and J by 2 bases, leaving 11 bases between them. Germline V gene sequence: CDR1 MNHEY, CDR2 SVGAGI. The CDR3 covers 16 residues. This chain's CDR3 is CASSYSGVGTKNIQYF. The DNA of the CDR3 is TGTGCCAGCAGTTACTCTGGGGTCGGGACCAAAAACATTCAGTACTTC.

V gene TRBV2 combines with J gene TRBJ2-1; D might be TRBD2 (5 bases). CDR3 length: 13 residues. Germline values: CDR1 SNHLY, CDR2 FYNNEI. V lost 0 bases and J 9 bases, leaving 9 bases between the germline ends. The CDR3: CASSEARGGEQFF. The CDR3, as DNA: TGTGCCAGCAGTGAAGCTCGGGGTGGTGAGCAGTTCTTC. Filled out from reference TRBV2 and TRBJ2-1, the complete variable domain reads EPEVTQTPSHQVTQMGQEVILRCVPISNHLYFYWYRQILGQKVEFLVSFYNNEISEKSEIFDDQFSVERPDGSNFTLKIRSTKLEDSAMYFCASSEARGGEQFFGPGTRLTVL.

CDR3 nucleotides: TGCGCCAGCAGCCAAGGTCGCAGGTACAATCAGCCCCAGCATTTT. Translated: CASSQGRRYNQPQHF. The chain recombines TRBV4-1 with TRBJ1-5; unclear D gene. There are 15 residues in the CDR3. Between the trimmed V and J ends, which lost 1 base and 3 bases, there was a span of 10 bases. Germline-derived CDR1 and CDR2 are MGHRA and YSYEKL.

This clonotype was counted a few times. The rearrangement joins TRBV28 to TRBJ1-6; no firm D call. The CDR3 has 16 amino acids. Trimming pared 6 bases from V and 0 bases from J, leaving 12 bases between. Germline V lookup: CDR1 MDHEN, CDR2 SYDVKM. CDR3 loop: CASRKRWSSYNSPLHF. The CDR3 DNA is TGTGCCAGCAGAAAAAGGTGGAGCTCCTATAATTCACCCCTCCACTTT.

CDR3: CAAGQGPEAFF. For the CDR3, the DNA is TGTGCCGCGGGGCAGGGCCCTGAAGCTTTCTTT. The chain has TRBV18 and TRBJ1-1; tentative D call: TRBD1 (5 bases). The germline gives CDR1 KGHSH, CDR2 LQKENI. The CDR3 is made up of 11 amino acids. V was pared by 11 bases and J by 6 bases, with 13 bases between.

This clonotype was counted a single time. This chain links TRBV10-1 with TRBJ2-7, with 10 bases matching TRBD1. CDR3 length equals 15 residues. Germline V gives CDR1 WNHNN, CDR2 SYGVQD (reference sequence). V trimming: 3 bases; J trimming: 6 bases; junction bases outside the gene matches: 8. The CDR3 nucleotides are TGCGCCAGCAGTGATCCGGGACAGGGGTATAGCGAGCAGTACTTC. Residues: CASSDPGQGYSEQYF.

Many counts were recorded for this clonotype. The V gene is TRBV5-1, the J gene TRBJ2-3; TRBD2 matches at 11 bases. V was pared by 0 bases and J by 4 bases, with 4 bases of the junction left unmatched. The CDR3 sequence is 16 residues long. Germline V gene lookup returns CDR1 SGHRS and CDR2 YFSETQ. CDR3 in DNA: TGCGCCAGCAGCTTGGATAGCGGGGGGGCCCCAGATACGCAGTATTTT. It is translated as CASSLDSGGAPDTQYF.

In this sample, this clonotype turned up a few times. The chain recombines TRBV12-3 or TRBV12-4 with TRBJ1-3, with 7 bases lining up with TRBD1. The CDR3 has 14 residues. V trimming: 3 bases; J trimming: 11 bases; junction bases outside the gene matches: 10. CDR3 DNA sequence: TGTGCCAGCAGTTTGAGACAGGGAAATTCCGCCATATATTTT. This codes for CASSLRQGNSAIYF.

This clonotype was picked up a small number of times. CDR3 sequence (DNA): TGTGCCACCAGGCGACAGGGGCGGGACACCGGGGAGCTGTTTTTT. This encodes CATRRQGRDTGELFF. V is TRBV15 and J is TRBJ2-2; 8 bases line up with TRBD1. CDR1 and CDR2 (germline): LNHNV, YYDKDF (reference sequence). The V segment lost 6 bases and the J segment 3 bases; nucleotides outside the gene matches: 6. The CDR3 totals 15 residues.

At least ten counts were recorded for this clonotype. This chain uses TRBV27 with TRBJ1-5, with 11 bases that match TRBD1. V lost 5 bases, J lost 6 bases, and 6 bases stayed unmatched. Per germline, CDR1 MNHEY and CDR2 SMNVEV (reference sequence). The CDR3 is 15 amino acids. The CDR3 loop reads CASSLGQGASQPQHF. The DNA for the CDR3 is TGTGCCAGCAGTCTCGGACAGGGGGCGAGTCAGCCCCAGCATTTT.

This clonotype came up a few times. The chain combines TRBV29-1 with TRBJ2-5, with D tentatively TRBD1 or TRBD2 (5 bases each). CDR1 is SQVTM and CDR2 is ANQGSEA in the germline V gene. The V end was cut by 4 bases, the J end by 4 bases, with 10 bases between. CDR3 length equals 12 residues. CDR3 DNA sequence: TGCAGCGTTGCTGTGGGACGAGAGACCCAGTACTTC. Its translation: CSVAVGRETQYF.

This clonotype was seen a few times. CDR3 region: CASTPRLRGQETQYF. The CDR3 region has the DNA TGTGCCAGCACCCCCCGGTTGAGGGGACAAGAGACCCAGTACTTC. The genes are TRBV11-2 and TRBJ2-5; D possibly matches TRBD1 or TRBD2 (5 bases each). Germline lookup yields CDR1 SGHAT and CDR2 FQNNGV. This CDR3 spans 15 amino acids. Trimming removed 7 bases from V and 2 bases from J, with 17 bases in between.

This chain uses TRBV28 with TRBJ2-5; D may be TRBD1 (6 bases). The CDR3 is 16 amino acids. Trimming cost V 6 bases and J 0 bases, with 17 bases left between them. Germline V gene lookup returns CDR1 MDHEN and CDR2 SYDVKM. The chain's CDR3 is CASRPGDILYQETQYF. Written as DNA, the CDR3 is TGTGCCAGCAGGCCAGGGGATATTTTGTACCAAGAGACCCAGTACTTC.

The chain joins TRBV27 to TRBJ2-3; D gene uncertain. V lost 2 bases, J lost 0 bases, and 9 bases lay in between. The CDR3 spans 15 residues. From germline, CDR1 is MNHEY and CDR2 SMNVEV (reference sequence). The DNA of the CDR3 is TGTGCCAGCAGTTTAGACGGCAGCAGCACAGATACGCAGTATTTT. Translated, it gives CASSLDGSSTDTQYF.

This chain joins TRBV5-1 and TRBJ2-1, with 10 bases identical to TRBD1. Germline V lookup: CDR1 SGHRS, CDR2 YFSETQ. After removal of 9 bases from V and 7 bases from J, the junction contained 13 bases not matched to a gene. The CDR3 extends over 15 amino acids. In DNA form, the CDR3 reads TGCGCCACCACCCGCGGAGGACAGGGGGTAAATGAGCAGTTCTTC. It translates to CATTRGGQGVNEQFF.

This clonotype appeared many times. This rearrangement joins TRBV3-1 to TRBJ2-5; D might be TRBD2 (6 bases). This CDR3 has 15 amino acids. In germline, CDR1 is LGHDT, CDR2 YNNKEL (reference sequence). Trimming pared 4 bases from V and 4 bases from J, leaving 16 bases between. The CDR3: CASSPLGGRGETQYF. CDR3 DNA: TGTGCCAGCAGCCCTTTGGGAGGCCGAGGAGAGACCCAGTACTTC.

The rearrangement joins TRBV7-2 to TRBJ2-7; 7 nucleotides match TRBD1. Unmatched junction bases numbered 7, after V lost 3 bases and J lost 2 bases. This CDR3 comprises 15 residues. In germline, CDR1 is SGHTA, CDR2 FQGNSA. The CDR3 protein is CASSLSGTATYEQYV. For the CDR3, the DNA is TGTGCCAGCAGCTTGTCCGGGACAGCAACCTACGAGCAGTACGTC.

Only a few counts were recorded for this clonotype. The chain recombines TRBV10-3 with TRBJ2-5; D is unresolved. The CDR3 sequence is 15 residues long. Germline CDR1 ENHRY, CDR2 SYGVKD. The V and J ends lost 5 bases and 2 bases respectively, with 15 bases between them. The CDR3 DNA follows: TGTGCCATCAGTCTAACTTCCCGGTCGCAAGAGACCCAGTACTTC. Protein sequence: CAISLTSRSQETQYF.